Listed below are T cell receptor beta chains from one sample, sequenced in a study of blood T cell repertoires in COVID-19. Produced via immunoSEQ multiplex PCR; TCRdb's table is partial and in-frame only. The sample carries hundreds of thousands of clones, approximately 90% recorded once. Sequences were obtained from peripheral blood. Receptors originate from a woman between 25 and 40 years old who had recovered from COVID-19. The CDR3 runs from the conserved cysteine through the conserved F or W. D genes are given only for firm matches. Expanded clones are given a class, and other clones once, few, many or no size at all.

CDR3,DNA,V,size,J,D
CASSPTGTAFNIQYF,TGTGCCAGCAGTCCAACCGGGACAGCCTTTAACATTCAGTACTTC,TRBV27,.,TRBJ2-4,TRBD1
CASSPTRGVYEQYF,TGTGCCAGCAGCCCTACCAGGGGGGTCTACGAGCAGTACTTC,TRBV3-1/TRBV3-2,.,TRBJ2-7,.
CASTVGGARVYEQYF,TGTGCCAGCACCGTGGGGGGGGCCAGGGTCTACGAGCAGTACTTC,TRBV6-5,.,TRBJ2-7,.
CASSLGDRVRSQAFF,TGCGCCAGCAGCTTGGGGGACAGGGTAAGGTCGCAAGCTTTCTTT,TRBV5-1,.,TRBJ1-1,TRBD1
CASSANLGTGVSSGANVLTF,TGTGCCAGCAGCGCTAACTTGGGGACAGGTGTAAGCTCTGGGGCCAACGTCCTGACTTTC,TRBV9,.,TRBJ2-6,TRBD1
CASSQETSGGYEQYF,TGTGCCAGCAGCCAAGAAACTAGCGGGGGATACGAGCAGTACTTC,TRBV3-1/TRBV3-2,few,TRBJ2-7,TRBD2
CSVFRDTGELFF,TGCAGCGTTTTTCGGGACACCGGGGAGCTGTTTTTT,TRBV29-1,.,TRBJ2-2,.
CASSQDQASPDTQYF,TGCGCCAGCAGCCAAGATCAGGCTAGCCCAGATACGCAGTATTTT,TRBV4-1,.,TRBJ2-3,.
CASRRGGNEQFF,TGTGCCAGCCGTCGGGGGGGTAATGAGCAGTTCTTC,TRBV2,.,TRBJ2-1,TRBD2
CASRERDSPLHF,TGTGCCAGCAGGGAGAGGGATTCACCCCTCCACTTT,TRBV27,few,TRBJ1-6,.
CASSSRGPFGNTIYF,TGTGCCAGCAGCTCCAGGGGGCCTTTTGGAAACACCATATATTTT,TRBV13,.,TRBJ1-3,TRBD1
CASSEGGEADRYYGYTF,TGTGCCAGCAGTGAAGGGGGAGAAGCGGACCGATACTATGGCTACACCTTC,TRBV6-1,once,TRBJ1-2,.
CATGRGLNVEKLFF,TGTGCCACGGGCAGAGGACTTAATGTAGAAAAACTGTTTTTT,TRBV19,.,TRBJ1-4,.
CASSLIGQGITPQHF,TGTGCCAGCAGCCTAATAGGACAGGGTATCACGCCCCAGCATTTT,TRBV7-2,.,TRBJ1-5,TRBD1
CASSLVPGGHSNQPQHF,TGCGCCAGCAGCTTAGTGCCAGGGGGCCACAGCAATCAGCCCCAGCATTTT,TRBV5-1,.,TRBJ1-5,TRBD1
CASSGLNRAGTEAFF,TGTGCCAGCAGCGGGCTAAACAGGGCCGGTACTGAAGCTTTCTTT,TRBV28,.,TRBJ1-1,.